The table lists the clone carrying this T cell receptor beta chain with a count of one. The antigen is undetermined. This entry comes from a study of T cell repertoires in cytomegalovirus infection. Overall study context: Shared public TCR beta signatures pointed to both CMV infection and a matching HLA type.

Via MiXCR, TCRdb re-called the reads, giving one row per CDR3 protein. This sample carries around 360,000 distinct CDR3 sequences, 34% of them seen once, and the ten largest clones take around an eighth. The germline V gene has CDR1 DFQATT and CDR2 SNEGSKA (reference sequence). J gave up 4 bases and V 6 bases, and 5 bases lay outside the gene matches. The length of the CDR3 is 14 residues. V and J are TRBV20-1 and TRBJ2-1; 11 bases are a match to TRBD2. Material: cultured PBMCs, obtained from culture after CMV antigen stimulation. The receptor comes from a human donor in good health (CMV status not recorded). Some clones in this sample may be carry-over from other donors' samples. The CDR3 DNA reads as TGCAGTGCGACAACTAGCGGGAGTTACAATGAGCAGTTCTTC. Translation gives CSATTSGSYNEQFF.